The 20 T cell receptor beta chains below were found in one sample sequenced in a study of cytomegalovirus exposure and HLA in healthy donors. The PCR had 60 Vbeta and 13 Jbeta primers. TCRdb keeps only in-frame clones here, not all; method: immunoSEQ multiplex PCR. The data show roughly 150,000 clones, about 85% seen once. Sample: PBMCs. These receptors were taken from a woman under 30 in good health and CMV-seronegative.

The chain recombines TRBV2 with TRBJ1-2; perhaps TRBD1 as D (6 bases). Per the germline V gene, CDR1 is SNHLY and CDR2 is FYNNEI. The CDR3 spans 14 residues. V gave up 5 bases and J gave up 3 bases, with 13 bases separating them. The DNA of the CDR3 is TGTGCCAGCAGTCGGACAGAGTGGGACTATGGCTACACCTTC. It translates to CASSRTEWDYGYTF.

This rearrangement joins TRBV6-1 to TRBJ2-2; the match to TRBD1 covers 7 bases. The CDR3 loop spans 14 amino acids. The germline gives CDR1 MNHNS, CDR2 SASEGT. V lost 2 bases, J lost 3 bases, and 0 bases stayed unmatched. CDR3 sequence: CASSEQGDTGELFF. Here the CDR3 DNA reads TGTGCCAGCAGTGAACAGGGGGACACCGGGGAGCTGTTTTTT.

V is TRBV5-1 and J is TRBJ1-1, with D possibly being TRBD1 (6 bases). Germline values: CDR1 SGHRS, CDR2 YFSETQ. This CDR3 is built from 14 residues. V was clipped by 5 bases and J by 1 base, with 12 bases between them. CDR3 in DNA: TGCGCCAGCAGGCAGTGGACAGAGAACACTGAAGCTTTCTTT. Amino acids: CASRQWTENTEAFF.

The rearrangement joins TRBV4-3 to TRBJ2-7; the match to TRBD1 covers 8 bases. Germline V gene sequence: CDR1 LGHNA, CDR2 YSLEER. CDR3 length equals 14 residues. The J segment lost 6 bases and the V segment lost 5 bases, leaving 9 bases of the junction unmatched. In DNA form, the CDR3 reads TGCGCCAGCAGCGCCCGACAGGGGCAGAGCGAGCAGTACTTC. It is translated as CASSARQGQSEQYF.

V and J are TRBV5-1 and TRBJ2-1; 7 positions agree with TRBD1. Trimming removed 4 bases from V and 6 bases from J; junction bases left unmatched: 7. This CDR3 comprises 14 residues. CDR1 is SGHRS, CDR2 YFSETQ, per germline. CDR3 loop: CASSADRDGNEQFF. CDR3 nucleotides: TGCGCCAGCAGCGCCGACAGGGACGGCAATGAGCAGTTCTTC.

The V gene is TRBV6-5, the J gene TRBJ1-2; 10 bases map to TRBD1. The CDR3 has 15 amino acids. The V segment lost 6 bases and the J segment 4 bases; nucleotides outside the gene matches: 8. Germline V gives CDR1 MNHEY, CDR2 SVGAGI. DNA of the CDR3: TGTGCCAGCAGCTACCGGGACAGGGGTGCCTATGGCTACACCTTC. Its translation: CASSYRDRGAYGYTF.

J is TRBJ2-2 and V is TRBV7-2, with D tentatively TRBD1 (6 bases). This CDR3 is 15 amino acids long. Trimming pared 3 bases from V and 0 bases from J, leaving 8 bases between. CDR1 is SGHTA and CDR2 is FQGNSA in the germline V gene. The CDR3 coding sequence is TGTGCCAGCAGCTTTCAGGGGTCGAACACCGGGGAGCTGTTTTTT. It translates to CASSFQGSNTGELFF.

Comments on this clone: The same CDR3 also results from other DNA sequences found in this sample. The V and J genes are TRBV19 and TRBJ1-5; D remains unclear. Germline assignment: CDR1 LNHDA and CDR2 SQIVND (reference sequence). This CDR3 spans 14 amino acids. V gave up 3 bases and J gave up 0 bases, with 6 bases separating them. CDR3 amino acids: CASSIRDSNQPQHF. DNA for the CDR3: TGTGCCAGTAGTATCCGCGATAGCAATCAGCCCCAGCATTTT.

This rearrangement joins TRBV7-9 to TRBJ2-7, with D possibly matching TRBD1 (6 bases). CDR3 length equals 13 residues. V lost 5 bases to trimming and J lost 5 bases, with 13 bases between them. CDR1 and CDR2 from the germline V gene are SEHNR and FQNEAQ (reference sequence). The CDR3 bases are TGTGCCAGCAGCCTCAGGGGTCCGGACGAGCAGTACTTC. Translating gives CASSLRGPDEQYF.

As to this clone: Other DNA sequences in this sample translate to the same CDR3. The chain employs TRBV18 and TRBJ2-7; 9 positions agree with TRBD1. In germline, CDR1 is KGHSH, CDR2 LQKENI. The CDR3 runs to 14 residues. J gave up 4 bases and V 3 bases, and 4 bases lay outside the gene matches. The DNA for the CDR3 is TGTGCCAGCTCACCCGGGACAGGGAATTACGAGCAGTACTTC. Protein product: CASSPGTGNYEQYF.

The V and J genes are TRBV7-2 and TRBJ2-5; TRBD1 is a possible D gene (6 bases). Germline V gives CDR1 SGHTA, CDR2 FQGNSA. V was shortened by 3 bases and J by 4 bases, with 12 bases between the two germline ends. The CDR3 is made up of 14 amino acids. The CDR3 loop reads CASSFRGLGETQYF. The CDR3 DNA reads as TGTGCCAGCAGCTTCAGGGGTTTGGGAGAGACCCAGTACTTC. Filled out from reference TRBV7-2 and TRBJ2-5, the complete variable domain reads GAGVSQSPSNKVTEKGKDVELRCDPISGHTALYWYRQSLGQGLEFLIYFQGNSAPDKSGLPSDRFSAERTGGSVSTLTIQRTQQEDSAVYLCASSFRGLGETQYFGPGTRLLVL.

This clone has only one observation. The J gene is TRBJ1-1, the V gene TRBV6-6; TRBD1 might be the D (5 bases). The CDR3 is 15 amino acids. V was cut by 0 bases and J by 1 base, with 9 bases left in between. Germline CDR1 and CDR2: MNHNY and SVGAGI (reference sequence). The CDR3 loop reads CASSYSVGQNTEAFF. The CDR3 nucleotides read TGTGCCAGCAGTTACTCCGTGGGGCAGAACACTGAAGCTTTCTTT.

The chain links TRBV7-9 to TRBJ2-7; possibly TRBD2 for D (5 bases). The CDR3 has 14 amino acids. Trimming shortened V by 6 bases and J by 3 bases, and 15 bases separated the two germline ends. The germline V gene encodes CDR1 SEHNR and CDR2 FQNEAQ (reference sequence). The CDR3 nucleotides read TGTGCCAGCAGGAGAGGCGGTAGCGACTACGAGCAGTACTTC. Translating gives CASRRGGSDYEQYF.

The J gene is TRBJ2-1, the V gene TRBV10-1; D might be TRBD2 (7 bases). The length of the CDR3 is 15 residues. V lost 8 bases to trimming and J lost 7 bases, with 21 bases between them. Germline loops: CDR1 WNHNN, CDR2 SYGVQD (reference sequence). DNA of the CDR3: TGCGCCAGCTCCGAAAGGGGGGGGGCCTCAAATGAGCAGTTCTTC. Translating it yields CASSERGGASNEQFF.

This chain connects TRBV2 to TRBJ1-3; D gene ambiguous. CDR3 length: 14 residues. Germline CDR1 SNHLY, CDR2 FYNNEI. Trimming removed 8 bases at V and 3 bases at J, with 14 bases between. The CDR3 sequence: CASRGKGIGNTIYF. The CDR3 bases are TGTGCCAGCCGAGGGAAGGGAATTGGAAACACCATATATTTT. The whole variable domain, filled in from reference TRBV2 and TRBJ1-3, reads EPEVTQTPSHQVTQMGQEVILRCVPISNHLYFYWYRQILGQKVEFLVSFYNNEISEKSEIFDDQFSVERPDGSNFTLKIRSTKLEDSAMYFCASRGKGIGNTIYFGEGSWLTVV.

The chain uses TRBV5-6 and TRBJ2-5; 7 bases match TRBD2. CDR1 SGHDT and CDR2 YYEEEE come from the germline V gene. CDR3 size: 11 residues. The ends lost 2 bases at V and 11 bases at J; junction bases unmatched: 3. The CDR3 reads CASSLGREQYF. The CDR3 nucleotides read TGTGCCAGCAGCTTAGGGAGGGAGCAGTACTTC.

The chain employs TRBV6-6 and TRBJ2-7; D possibly corresponds to TRBD2 (5 bases). CDR3 length: 14 amino acids. V lost 5 bases and J lost 4, with 15 bases in between. CDR1 is MNHNY, CDR2 SVGAGI, per germline (reference sequence). The CDR3 loop is CASSASGLKYEQYF. CDR3 bases: TGTGCCAGCAGTGCCTCCGGACTGAAATACGAGCAGTACTTC.

The gene calls are TRBV10-3 and TRBJ1-2, with TRBD1 matching over 12 bases. V was pared by 8 bases and J by 4 bases, with 11 bases of the junction left unmatched. CDR3 length: 16 residues. CDR1 and CDR2 (germline): ENHRY, SYGVKD. For the CDR3, the DNA is TGTGCCATCGGAGGACTCGGGACAGGGGGCGGCTATGGCTACACCTTC. Translating gives CAIGGLGTGGGYGYTF.

This clone has more than one count but fewer than ten. The chain joins TRBV29-1 to TRBJ2-4; TRBD1 aligns across 7 bases. The V gene's germline CDR1 is SQVTM and CDR2 ANQGSEA. J lost 7 bases, V lost 5 bases, and 5 bases had no gene match. The CDR3 is 12 amino acids. CDR3 residues: CSVLQGDNIQYF. CDR3 nucleotide sequence: TGCAGCGTTCTTCAGGGGGACAACATTCAGTACTTC.

The chain carries TRBV5-4 and TRBJ1-1; 8 bases are shared with TRBD1. Per the germline V gene, CDR1 is SGHNT and CDR2 is YYREEE (reference sequence). V trimming: 3 bases; J trimming: 8 bases; junction bases outside the gene matches: 3. This CDR3 region has 12 residues. For the CDR3, the DNA is TGTGCCAGCAGCTGGGACAGGTGCGAAGCTTTCTTT. Amino acids: CASSWDRCEAFF.